The T cell receptor (beta chain) under discussion was sequenced for a study of blood T cell repertoires in COVID-19. Looking at the study overall: Specimens from acute and convalescent COVID-19 originated in the United States, Italy and Spain. PBMCs, B-cell-depleted T cells, or T cells were the source of the cDNA or gDNA that made up the material.

The CDR3 consists of 15 residues. Germline CDR1 reads MNHEY; CDR2 reads SMNVEV (reference sequence). Trimming took 2 bases from V and 4 from J; bases not matched to a gene: 6. In the original workflow: Using reference gene primer amplification, nucleated cell counts were estimated. Profiling relied on immunoSEQ multiplex PCR, and the TCRdb table lists in-frame clones only, not all of them. V and J calls and clone size are as listed in that table; D and trimming were resolved from the DNA. This sample carries some 230,000 clones, around 83% of them seen once, and the ten largest clones take around 0.98%.

The chain carries TRBV27 and TRBJ2-7; 9 bases align to TRBD2. Material for sequencing was peripheral blood. The sequence came from a man aged 40-50 years with acute or convalescent COVID-19. CDR3 bases: TGTGCCAGCAGTTTAGGGAGCGGGGGGCGGTACGAGCAGTACTTC. This codes for CASSLGSGGRYEQYF.